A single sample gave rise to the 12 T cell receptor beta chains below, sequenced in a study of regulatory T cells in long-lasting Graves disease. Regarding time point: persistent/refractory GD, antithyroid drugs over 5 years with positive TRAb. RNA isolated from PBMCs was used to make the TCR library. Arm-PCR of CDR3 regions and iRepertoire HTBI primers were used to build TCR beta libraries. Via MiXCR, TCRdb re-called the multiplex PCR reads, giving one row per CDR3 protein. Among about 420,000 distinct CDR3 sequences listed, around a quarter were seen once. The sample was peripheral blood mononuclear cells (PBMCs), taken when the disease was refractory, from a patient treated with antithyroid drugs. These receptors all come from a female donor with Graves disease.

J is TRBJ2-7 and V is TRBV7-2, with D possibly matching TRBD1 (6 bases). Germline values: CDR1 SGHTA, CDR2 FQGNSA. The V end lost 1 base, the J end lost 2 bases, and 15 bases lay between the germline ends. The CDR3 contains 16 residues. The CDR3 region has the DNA TGTGCCAGCAGCTTAGGGGATTGGGGGCCGGCCTACGAGCAGTACTTC. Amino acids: CASSLGDWGPAYEQYF.

The CDR3: CASSMGTSTDTQYF. CDR3 nucleotides: TGTGCCAGTAGTATGGGGACTAGCACAGATACGCAGTATTTT. J is TRBJ2-3 and V is TRBV19; D may be TRBD2 (6 bases). Deletions cut 3 bases from V and 0 bases from J, with 7 bases between. The CDR3 is made up of 14 amino acids. Germline CDR1 LNHDA, CDR2 SQIVND (reference sequence).

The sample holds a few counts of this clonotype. CDR3 nucleotides: TGTGCCAGCAGCAGAAGGGCCCGGGCAGGGGAGTACGAGCAGTACTTC. It yields the protein CASSRRARAGEYEQYF. The genes are TRBV7-2 and TRBJ2-7; maybe TRBD1 (6 bases). Trimming took off 5 bases at V and 4 bases at J, with 21 bases between the two ends. The CDR3 totals 16 residues. Germline CDR1 and CDR2: SGHTA and FQGNSA.

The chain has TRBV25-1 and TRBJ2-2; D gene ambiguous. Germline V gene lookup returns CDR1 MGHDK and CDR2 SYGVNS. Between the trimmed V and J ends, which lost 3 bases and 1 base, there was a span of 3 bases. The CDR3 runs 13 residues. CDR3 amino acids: CASSDQNTGELFF. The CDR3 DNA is TGTGCCAGCAGTGATCAGAACACCGGGGAGCTGTTTTTT.

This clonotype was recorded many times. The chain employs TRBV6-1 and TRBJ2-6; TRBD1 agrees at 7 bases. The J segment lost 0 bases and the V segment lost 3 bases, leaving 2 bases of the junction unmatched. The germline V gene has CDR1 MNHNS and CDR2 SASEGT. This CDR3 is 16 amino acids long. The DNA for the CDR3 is TGTGCCAGCAGTGAGGACAGGAGCTCTGGGGCCAACGTCCTGACTTTC. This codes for CASSEDRSSGANVLTF.

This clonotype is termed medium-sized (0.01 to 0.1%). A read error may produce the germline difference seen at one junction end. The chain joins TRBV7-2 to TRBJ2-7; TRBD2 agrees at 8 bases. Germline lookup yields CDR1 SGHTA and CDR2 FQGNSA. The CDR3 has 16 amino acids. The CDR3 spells CASSLKTSAEPYEQYF. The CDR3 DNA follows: TGCGCCAGCAGCTTGAAGACTAGCGCCGAGCCTTACGAGCAGTACTTC.

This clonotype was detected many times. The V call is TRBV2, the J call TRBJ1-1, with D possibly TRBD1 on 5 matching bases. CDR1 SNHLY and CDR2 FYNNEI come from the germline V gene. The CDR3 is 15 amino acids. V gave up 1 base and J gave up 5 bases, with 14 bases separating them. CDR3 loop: CASSEEAGTGTEAFF. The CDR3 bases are TGTGCCAGCAGTGAAGAAGCAGGGACGGGTACTGAAGCTTTCTTT.

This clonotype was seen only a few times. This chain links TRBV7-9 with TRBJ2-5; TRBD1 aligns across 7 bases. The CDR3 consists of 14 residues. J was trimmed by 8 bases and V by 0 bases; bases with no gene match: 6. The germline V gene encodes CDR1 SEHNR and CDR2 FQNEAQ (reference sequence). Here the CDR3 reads CASSLADRLRTQYF. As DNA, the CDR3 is TGTGCCAGCAGCTTAGCGGACAGGTTAAGAACCCAGTACTTC.

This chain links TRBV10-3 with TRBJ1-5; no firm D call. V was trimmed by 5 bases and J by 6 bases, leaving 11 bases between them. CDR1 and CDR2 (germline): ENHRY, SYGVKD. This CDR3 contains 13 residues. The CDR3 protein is CAISREWGQPQHF. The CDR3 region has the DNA TGTGCCATCAGTCGGGAGTGGGGTCAGCCCCAGCATTTT.

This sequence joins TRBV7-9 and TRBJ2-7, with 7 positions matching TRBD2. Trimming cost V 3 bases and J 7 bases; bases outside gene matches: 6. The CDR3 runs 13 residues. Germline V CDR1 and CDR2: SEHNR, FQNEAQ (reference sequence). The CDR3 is CASSFPSGKEQYF. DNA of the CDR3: TGTGCCAGCAGCTTCCCTAGCGGAAAAGAGCAGTACTTC.

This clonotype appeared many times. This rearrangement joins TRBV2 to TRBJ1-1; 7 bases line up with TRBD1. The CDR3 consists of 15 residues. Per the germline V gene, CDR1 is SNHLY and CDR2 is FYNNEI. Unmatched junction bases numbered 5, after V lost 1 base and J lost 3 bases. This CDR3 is CASSEEGGGHTEAFF. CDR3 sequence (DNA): TGTGCCAGCAGTGAAGAAGGAGGGGGCCACACTGAAGCTTTCTTT.

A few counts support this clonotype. The CDR3 protein is CATREDRGTTEAFF. In nucleotides, the CDR3 is TGTGCCACCAGGGAGGACAGGGGGACCACTGAAGCTTTCTTT. The chain has TRBV15 and TRBJ1-1; TRBD1 matches 10 bases. V lost 6 bases, J lost 4 bases, and 5 bases stayed unmatched. From germline, CDR1 is LNHNV and CDR2 YYDKDF (reference sequence). The CDR3 loop spans 14 amino acids.